This passage covers 15 T cell receptor beta chains from one sample sequenced in a study of shared T cell receptors in the human thymus. Using immunoSEQ multiplex PCR, the repertoire was profiled, and TCRdb retains in-frame clones only, with some absent. The sample has about 710,000 clones, 70% to 90% seen once. The sample was also linked to a second study, of human thymus T cells.

The sequenced sample consisted of thymocytes. The receptor set was obtained from a boy younger than two with a congenital heart defect.

This clone showed up just once. This chain joins TRBV6-4 and TRBJ1-5, with a weak D call TRBD1 (5 bases). This CDR3 comprises 15 residues. Germline assignment: CDR1 MRHNA and CDR2 SNTAGT. V lost 2 bases to trimming and J lost 0 bases, with 8 bases between them. CDR3 bases: TGTGCCAGCAGTGACGGGGGGATTAGCAATCAGCCCCAGCATTTT. Translated: CASSDGGISNQPQHF.

The chain recombines TRBV30 with TRBJ1-5; 7 positions match TRBD1. The CDR3 totals 15 residues. Trimming removed 3 bases from V and 3 bases from J; junction bases left unmatched: 8. Germline CDR1 GTSNPN, CDR2 SVGIG (reference sequence). DNA of the CDR3: TGTGCCTGGAGGAACAGGGGCTCGGACAATCAGCCCCAGCATTTT. Translating gives CAWRNRGSDNQPQHF.

The V gene is TRBV7-8, the J gene TRBJ1-3, with 7 bases that match TRBD1. CDR3 length: 15 amino acids. Germline trimming cut 3 bases from V and 4 bases from J; bases unmatched to any gene: 6. CDR1 SGHVS and CDR2 FQNEAQ come from the germline V gene. The CDR3 here is CASSFRGMFGNTIYF. The CDR3 coding sequence is TGTGCCAGCAGCTTCAGGGGGATGTTCGGAAACACCATATATTTT.

The chain joins TRBV19 to TRBJ1-4; D is unclear. The V gene lost 3 bases and the J gene lost 1 base, with 9 bases spanning the gap. Germline CDR1 reads LNHDA; CDR2 reads SQIVND (reference sequence). This CDR3 region has 15 residues. As DNA, the CDR3 is TGTGCCAGTAGTATCCATCAGGAAACTAATGAAAAACTGTTTTTT. Amino acid sequence: CASSIHQETNEKLFF.

The CDR3 bases are TGTGCCGTCGGGGGACAGGGGGCGATCGGGGAGCTGTTTTTT. It encodes CAVGGQGAIGELFF. This rearrangement joins TRBV19 to TRBJ2-2, with 12 bases matching TRBD1. In germline, CDR1 is LNHDA, CDR2 SQIVND (reference sequence). Trimming at V came to 11 bases and at J to 7 bases, leaving 8 bases not matched to a gene. This CDR3 is built from 14 residues.

This clone was recorded a few times. The V call is TRBV7-9, the J call TRBJ2-7; D is perhaps TRBD1 (6 bases). This CDR3 has 15 amino acids. With 5 bases removed from V and 1 base from J, the gap between germline ends came to 15 bases. In germline, CDR1 is SEHNR, CDR2 FQNEAQ (reference sequence). CDR3: CASSPHEGESYEQYF. The CDR3 DNA reads as TGTGCCAGCAGCCCCCACGAGGGGGAATCCTACGAGCAGTACTTC.

This clone has only one observation. This chain connects TRBV28 to TRBJ2-6; 11 bases line up with TRBD1. From germline, CDR1 is MDHEN and CDR2 SYDVKM. The J segment lost 4 bases and the V segment lost 3 bases, leaving 8 bases of the junction unmatched. The CDR3 consists of 18 residues. The CDR3 DNA follows: TGTGCCAGCAGTTTTGGTGGGACAGGGGGTACCGGGGCCAACGTCCTGACTTTC. Translating gives CASSFGGTGGTGANVLTF.

This sequence joins TRBV7-2 and TRBJ2-7, with D possibly TRBD1 on 5 matching bases. Germline assignment: CDR1 SGHTA and CDR2 FQGNSA. V was trimmed by 4 bases and J by 4 bases, leaving 14 bases between them. The CDR3 extends over 14 amino acids. CDR3 sequence: CASSSGSTYYEQYF. The DNA for the CDR3 is TGTGCCAGCAGCTCAGGGTCCACCTATTACGAGCAGTACTTC.

This chain connects TRBV7-2 to TRBJ1-6; 10 positions match TRBD1. Trimming removed 5 bases from V and 10 bases from J; junction bases left unmatched: 5. The CDR3 covers 14 residues. Per the germline V gene, CDR1 is SGHTA and CDR2 is FQGNSA. CDR3 in DNA: TGTGCCAGCAGCCCGGGACAGGGGTTATCACCCCTCCACTTT. This encodes CASSPGQGLSPLHF.

The chain is built from TRBV4-2 and TRBJ2-7; possible D gene TRBD2, 6 bases. V was shortened by 1 base and J by 5 bases, with 21 bases between the two germline ends. Germline CDR1 is LGHNA and CDR2 is YNFKEQ. The CDR3 is 17 amino acids. CDR3 in DNA: TGTGCCAGCAGCCAAGCCCCGGAGGGTGGCGGGATGAACGAGCAGTACTTC. Its translation: CASSQAPEGGGMNEQYF.

The chain is built from TRBV27 and TRBJ2-1; a possible D gene is TRBD2 (6 bases). V was clipped by 10 bases and J by 4 bases, with 17 bases between them. This CDR3 region has 14 residues. Germline CDR1 MNHEY, CDR2 SMNVEV (reference sequence). DNA for the CDR3: TGTGCCACTACGGAGGGTTCGCGGTACAATGAGCAGTTCTTC. It is translated as CATTEGSRYNEQFF.

The chain combines TRBV20-1 with TRBJ2-7; tentative D call: TRBD1 (5 bases). Germline CDR1 and CDR2: DFQATT and SNEGSKA (reference sequence). Trimming removed 0 bases at V and 9 bases at J, with 9 bases between. The CDR3 is made up of 11 amino acids. The CDR3 region is CSARDDRVQYF. The CDR3 DNA follows: TGCAGTGCTAGAGACGACAGAGTGCAGTACTTC.

The chain combines TRBV27 with TRBJ2-7; no definite D call. V gave up 5 bases and J gave up 3 bases, with 17 bases separating them. Germline CDR1 and CDR2: MNHEY and SMNVEV (reference sequence). The CDR3 consists of 15 residues. The CDR3 region is CASSVTSTSLYEQYF. CDR3 DNA sequence: TGTGCCAGCAGTGTCACATCAACCTCCCTCTACGAGCAGTACTTC.

The chain is built from TRBV5-1 and TRBJ1-2, with 8 bases identical to TRBD1. Germline loops: CDR1 SGHRS, CDR2 YFSETQ. The CDR3 is 14 residues long. V gave up 0 bases and J gave up 6 bases; unmatched junction bases: 4. The CDR3 sequence is CASSLAGQGDGYTF. The CDR3 coding sequence is TGCGCCAGCAGCTTGGCCGGACAGGGAGATGGCTACACCTTC.

This sequence joins TRBV4-3 and TRBJ2-7; TRBD1 is a possible D gene (5 bases). Germline V gene data show CDR1 as LGHNA and CDR2 as YSLEER. The CDR3 sequence is 14 residues long. Between the trimmed V and J ends, which lost 0 bases and 4 bases, there was a span of 10 bases. DNA of the CDR3: TGCGCCAGCAGCCAAGATGGTCAGGGATACGAGCAGTACTTC. This codes for CASSQDGQGYEQYF.